Detailed here is one TCR beta chain. Its target antigen remains unknown. The sample holds no much larger clone one base away, and base qualities are not on file. The germline V end is reduced by 0 bases and the J end by 6 bases; junction bases left unmatched: 8. There are 17 amino acids in the CDR3, from cysteine to phenylalanine inclusive. Of all the DNA, just the CDR3 is kept, 51 bases in frame from base 1. Sequences MNHNS (CDR1) and SASEGT (CDR2) are obtained from the germline V gene. Collaborating institutions collected whole blood in K2EDTA tubes following their own protocols. Collaborator samples were shipped for TCRbeta analysis as frozen whole blood, isolated PBMCs, or DNA extracted from either sample type. The data are from a study of blood T cell repertoires in COVID-19 (dated by TCRdb to 2018 to 2020). Describing the broader study: Samples from collaborators originated in the United States, Italy and Spain and spanned both the acute and convalescent phases of COVID-19. The material from the prospective study consisted of cDNA or gDNA derived from T cells, B-cell-depleted T cells, or PBMCs. The dataset comprised deeply sampled blood TCRbeta repertoires from subjects exposed to, actively infected with, or recovered from COVID-19. The repertoires were released in a freely available public database meant as a resource for research on the immune response to SARS-CoV-2. The samples were drawn from two sources: the first 160 participants of the ongoing ImmuneRACE study, and some 1,300 subjects contributed by 6 global collaborators. A de-identified subject ID, COVID-19 status, age in years and sex were almost always included in the sample metadata. Where available, HLA class I and class II types were taken from metadata supplied by the sample provider and were not determined by assay-based typing.

Study-wide conclusions, independent of this receptor: Clinical and demographic metadata were provided uncurated, with the amount varying by source and participant.

The immunoSEQ Assay, a bias-controlled multiplex PCR, was used to amplify TCRbeta CDR3 regions from genomic DNA. As for the original processing: The number of nucleated cells in each sample was estimated by amplification of reference gene primers within the assay. To quantify the absolute abundance of each unique TCRbeta CDR3 rearrangement, sequence reads were collapsed and filtered. Productive Simpson clonality was computed per sample as the square root of Simpson's diversity index over productive rearrangements. This immuneACCESS table, as held by TCRdb, lists in-frame sequences with V and J called but not all clones. Of the missing ones, under half trace to an unresolved V gene in checked studies; the others have no known cause. That table gives V, J and clone size, and the DNA gave D and trimming. Recorded for this sample are fewer than 500,000 clones; 70% to 85% of them occurred a single time. 1.1% of the sample is taken by the ten largest.

The clonotype comes from a human donor with acute or convalescent COVID-19. The donor label of this sample is uncertain. Recombination connected TRBV6-1 to TRBJ2-4; TRBD2 fits 10 bases in the junction. The specimen sequenced was peripheral blood. CDR3 loop: CASSEAPSGSTRNIQYF. The sequenced DNA: TGTGCCAGCAGTGAAGCACCTAGCGGGAGCACGAGAAACATTCAGTACTTC.